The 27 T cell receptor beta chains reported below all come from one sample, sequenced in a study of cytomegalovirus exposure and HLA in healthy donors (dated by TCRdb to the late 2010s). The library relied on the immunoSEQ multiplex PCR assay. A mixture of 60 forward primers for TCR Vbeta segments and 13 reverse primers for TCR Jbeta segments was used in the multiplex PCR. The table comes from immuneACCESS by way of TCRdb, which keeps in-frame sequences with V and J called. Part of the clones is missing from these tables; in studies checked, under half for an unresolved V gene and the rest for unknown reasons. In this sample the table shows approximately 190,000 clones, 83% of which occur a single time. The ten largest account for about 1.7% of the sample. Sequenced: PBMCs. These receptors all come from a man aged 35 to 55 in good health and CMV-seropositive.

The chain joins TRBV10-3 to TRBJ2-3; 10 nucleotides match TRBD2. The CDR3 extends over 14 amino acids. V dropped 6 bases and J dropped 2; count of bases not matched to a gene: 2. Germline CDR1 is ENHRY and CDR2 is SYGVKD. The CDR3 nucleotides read TGTGCCATCAGCGGACTAGCGGACACAGATACGCAGTATTTT. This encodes CAISGLADTDTQYF.

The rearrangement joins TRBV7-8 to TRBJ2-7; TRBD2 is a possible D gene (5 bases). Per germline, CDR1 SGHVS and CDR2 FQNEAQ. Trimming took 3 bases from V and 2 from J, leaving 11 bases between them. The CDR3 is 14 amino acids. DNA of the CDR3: TGTGCCAGCAGCTTCCCCGGGGTTACCTACGAGCAGTACTTC. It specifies CASSFPGVTYEQYF.

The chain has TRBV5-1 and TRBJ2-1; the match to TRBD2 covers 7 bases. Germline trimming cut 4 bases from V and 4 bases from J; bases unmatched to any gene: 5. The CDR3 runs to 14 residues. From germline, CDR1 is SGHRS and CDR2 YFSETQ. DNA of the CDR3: TGCGCCAGCAGCAAAGCGGGAACGTACAATGAGCAGTTCTTC. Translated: CASSKAGTYNEQFF.

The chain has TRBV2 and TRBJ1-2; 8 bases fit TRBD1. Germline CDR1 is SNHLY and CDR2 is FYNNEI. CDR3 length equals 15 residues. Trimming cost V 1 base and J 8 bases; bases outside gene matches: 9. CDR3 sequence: CASSEVDRGDTGYTF. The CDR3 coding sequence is TGTGCCAGCAGTGAAGTAGACAGGGGAGACACGGGCTACACCTTC.

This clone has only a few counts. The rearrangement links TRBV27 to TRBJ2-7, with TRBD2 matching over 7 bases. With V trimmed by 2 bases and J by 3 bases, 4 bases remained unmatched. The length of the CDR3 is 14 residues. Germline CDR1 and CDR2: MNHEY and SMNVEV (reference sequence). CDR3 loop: CASSLARTSYEQYF. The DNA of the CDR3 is TGTGCCAGCAGTTTAGCCCGGACTAGCTACGAGCAGTACTTC.

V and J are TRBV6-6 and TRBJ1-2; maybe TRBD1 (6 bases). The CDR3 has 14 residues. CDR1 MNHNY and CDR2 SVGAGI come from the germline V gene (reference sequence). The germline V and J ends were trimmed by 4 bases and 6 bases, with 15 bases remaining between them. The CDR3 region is CASSFIQGGDGYTF. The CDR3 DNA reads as TGTGCCAGCAGTTTTATACAGGGAGGGGATGGCTACACCTTC.

The CDR3 here is CASSILSRTSGRAWETQYF. CDR3 coding DNA: TGTGCCAGCAGCATCCTTTCCCGAACTAGCGGGAGGGCCTGGGAGACCCAGTACTTC. V and J are TRBV21-1 and TRBJ2-5; the D call TRBD2 from the table was never checked on the DNA. TRBV21-1 is noted as a pseudogene. This CDR3 contains 19 residues.

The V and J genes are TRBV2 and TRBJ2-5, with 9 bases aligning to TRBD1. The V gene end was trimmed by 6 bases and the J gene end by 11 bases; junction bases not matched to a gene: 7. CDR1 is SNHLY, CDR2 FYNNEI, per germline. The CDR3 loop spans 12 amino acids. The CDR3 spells CASRDRGGEQYF. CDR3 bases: TGTGCCAGCAGGGACAGGGGTGGGGAGCAGTACTTC.

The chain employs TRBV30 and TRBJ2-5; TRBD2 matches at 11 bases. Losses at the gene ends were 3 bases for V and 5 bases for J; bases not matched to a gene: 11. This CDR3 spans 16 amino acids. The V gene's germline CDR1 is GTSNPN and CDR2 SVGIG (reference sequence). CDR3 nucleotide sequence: TGTGCCTGGAGAGGACTAGCGGGTGGCGGTGGGGAGACCCAGTACTTC. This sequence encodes CAWRGLAGGGGETQYF.

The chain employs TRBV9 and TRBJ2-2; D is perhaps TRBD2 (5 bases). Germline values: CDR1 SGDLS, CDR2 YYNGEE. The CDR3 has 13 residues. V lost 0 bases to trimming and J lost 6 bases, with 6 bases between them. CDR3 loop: CASSVAGSGELFF. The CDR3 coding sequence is TGTGCCAGCAGCGTAGCGGGGTCCGGGGAGCTGTTTTTT.

DNA for the CDR3: TGTGCCAGCAGCAAAGTTCGAGAACAGGGATCCTCAAGAGGGACCCAGTACTTC. Translation gives CASSKVREQGSSRGTQYF. The J gene is TRBJ2-5, the V gene TRBV21-1; no check of the table's D call, TRBD1, against the DNA was made. TRBV21-1 is a recognized pseudogene. CDR3 length: 18 amino acids.

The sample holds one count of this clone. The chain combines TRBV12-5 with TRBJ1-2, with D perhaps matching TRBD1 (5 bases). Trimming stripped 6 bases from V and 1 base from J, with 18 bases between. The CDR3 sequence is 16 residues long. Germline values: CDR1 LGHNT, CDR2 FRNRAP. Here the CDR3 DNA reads TGTGCTAGTGGGGACAATATAGACAGTTTTAACTATGGCTACACCTTC. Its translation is CASGDNIDSFNYGYTF.

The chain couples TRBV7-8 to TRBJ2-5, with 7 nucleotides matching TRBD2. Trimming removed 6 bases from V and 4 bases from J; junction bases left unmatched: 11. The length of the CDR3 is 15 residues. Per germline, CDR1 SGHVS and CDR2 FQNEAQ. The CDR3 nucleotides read TGTGCCAGCAGTTTGGACTCGGGGGGACCAGAGACCCAGTACTTC. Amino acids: CASSLDSGGPETQYF.

The CDR3: CASSSTTRSDLTGELFF. CDR3 DNA: TGTGCCAGCAGTTCGACGACAAGGTCCGACCTCACCGGGGAGCTGTTTTTT. The V and J genes are TRBV27 and TRBJ2-2; D uncertain. The ends were cut back, 4 bases at V and 4 bases at J, with 19 bases in the middle. Germline lookup yields CDR1 MNHEY and CDR2 SMNVEV (reference sequence). This CDR3 is 17 amino acids long.

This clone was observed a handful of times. The CDR3 protein is CASSEQGLSNQPQHF. CDR3 DNA sequence: TGTGCCAGCAGTGAGCAGGGCTTAAGCAATCAGCCCCAGCATTTT. J is TRBJ1-5 and V is TRBV2; weak D call: TRBD1 (5 bases). Trimming cost V 3 bases and J 1 base, with 10 bases left between them. Germline CDR1 SNHLY, CDR2 FYNNEI. The CDR3 length is 15 residues.

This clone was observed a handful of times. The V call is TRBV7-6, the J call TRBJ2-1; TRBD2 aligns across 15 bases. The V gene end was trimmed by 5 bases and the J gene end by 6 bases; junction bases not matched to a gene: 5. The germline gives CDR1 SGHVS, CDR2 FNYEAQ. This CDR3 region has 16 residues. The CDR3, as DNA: TGTGCCAGCAGCCTAGGGACTAGCGGGAGGAGCAATGAGCAGTTCTTC. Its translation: CASSLGTSGRSNEQFF.

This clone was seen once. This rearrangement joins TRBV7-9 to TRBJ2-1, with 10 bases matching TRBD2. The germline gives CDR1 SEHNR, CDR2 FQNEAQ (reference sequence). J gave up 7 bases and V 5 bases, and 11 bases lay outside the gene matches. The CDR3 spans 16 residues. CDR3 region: CASSQRAGGPINEQFF. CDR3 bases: TGTGCCAGCAGCCAACGAGCGGGAGGGCCGATAAATGAGCAGTTCTTC. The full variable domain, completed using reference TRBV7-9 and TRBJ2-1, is DTGVSQNPRHKITKRGQNVTFRCDPISEHNRLYWYRQTLGQGPEFLTYFQNEAQLEKSRLLSDRFSAERPKGSFSTLEIQRTEQGDSAMYLCASSQRAGGPINEQFFGPGTRLTVL.

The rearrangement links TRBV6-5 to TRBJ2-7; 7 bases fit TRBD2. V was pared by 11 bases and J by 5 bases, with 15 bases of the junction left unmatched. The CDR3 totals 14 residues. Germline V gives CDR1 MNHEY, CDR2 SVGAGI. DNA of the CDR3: TGTGCCGCCCGTCTAGCGGCGGGCATCGACGAGCAGTACTTC. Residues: CAARLAAGIDEQYF.

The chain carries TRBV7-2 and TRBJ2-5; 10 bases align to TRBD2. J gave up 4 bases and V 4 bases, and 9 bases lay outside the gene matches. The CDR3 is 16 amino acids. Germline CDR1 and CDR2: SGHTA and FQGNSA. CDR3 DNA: TGTGCCAGCAGCTCTAGTGTAGCGGGAGGACTAGAGACCCAGTACTTC. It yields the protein CASSSSVAGGLETQYF.

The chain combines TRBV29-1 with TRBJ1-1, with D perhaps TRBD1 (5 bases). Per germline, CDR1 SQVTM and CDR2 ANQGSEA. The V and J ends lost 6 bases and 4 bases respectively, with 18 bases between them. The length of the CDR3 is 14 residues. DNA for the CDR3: TGCAGCGTGGTGGCCGGGACTTTGGGCACTGAAGCTTTCTTT. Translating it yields CSVVAGTLGTEAFF.

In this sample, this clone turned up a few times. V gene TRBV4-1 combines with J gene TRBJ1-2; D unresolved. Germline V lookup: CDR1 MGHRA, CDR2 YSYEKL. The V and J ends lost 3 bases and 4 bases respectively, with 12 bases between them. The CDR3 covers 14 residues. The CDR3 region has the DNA TGCGCCAGCAGCCACGATACTACGGGCTATGGCTACACCTTC. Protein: CASSHDTTGYGYTF.

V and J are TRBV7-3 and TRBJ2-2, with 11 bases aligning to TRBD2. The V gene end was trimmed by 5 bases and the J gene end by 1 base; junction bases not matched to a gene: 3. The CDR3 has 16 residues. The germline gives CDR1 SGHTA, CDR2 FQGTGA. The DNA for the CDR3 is TGTGCCAGCAGCATCGGGACTAGCGGGAACACCGGGGAGCTGTTTTTT. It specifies CASSIGTSGNTGELFF.

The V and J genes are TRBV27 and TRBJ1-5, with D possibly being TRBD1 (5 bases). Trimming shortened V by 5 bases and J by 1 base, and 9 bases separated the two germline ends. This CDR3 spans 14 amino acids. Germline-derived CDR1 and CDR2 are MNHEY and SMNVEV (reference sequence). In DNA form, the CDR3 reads TGTGCCAGCAGTCGGGGGACCAGCAATCAGCCCCAGCATTTT. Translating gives CASSRGTSNQPQHF.

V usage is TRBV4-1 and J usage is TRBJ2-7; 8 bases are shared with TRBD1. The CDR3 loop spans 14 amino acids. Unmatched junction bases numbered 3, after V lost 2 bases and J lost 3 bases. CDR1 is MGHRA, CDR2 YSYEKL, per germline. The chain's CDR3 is CASSQTTGGYEQYF. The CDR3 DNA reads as TGCGCCAGCAGCCAAACTACAGGGGGCTACGAGCAGTACTTC.

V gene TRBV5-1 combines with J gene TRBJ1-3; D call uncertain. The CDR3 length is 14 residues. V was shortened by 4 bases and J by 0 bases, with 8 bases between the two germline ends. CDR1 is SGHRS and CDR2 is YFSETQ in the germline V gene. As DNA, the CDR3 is TGCGCCAGCAGCCCGGGATCCTCTGGAAACACCATATATTTT. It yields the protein CASSPGSSGNTIYF.

The CDR3 sequence is CSASDRGSYGYTF. The CDR3 DNA follows: TGCAGCGCCTCGGACAGGGGTAGCTATGGCTACACCTTC. The chain has TRBV29-1 and TRBJ1-2, with TRBD1 matching over 9 bases. CDR1 is SQVTM and CDR2 is ANQGSEA in the germline V gene. Trimming removed 7 bases from V and 4 bases from J; junction bases left unmatched: 7. The CDR3 runs 13 residues. Full variable domain (rest looked up from reference TRBV29-1 and TRBJ1-2): SAVISQKPSRDICQRGTSLTIQCQVDSQVTMMFWYRQQPGQSLTLIATANQGSEATYESGFVIDKFPISRPNLTFSTLTVSNMSPEDSSIYLCSASDRGSYGYTFGSGTRLTVV.

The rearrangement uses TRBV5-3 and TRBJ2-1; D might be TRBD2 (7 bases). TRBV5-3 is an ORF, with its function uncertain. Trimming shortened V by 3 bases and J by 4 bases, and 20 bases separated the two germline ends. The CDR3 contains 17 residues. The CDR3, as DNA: TGTGCCAGAAGCTGTGAGGGGGGGGCCTGGAATTACAATGAGCAGTTCTTC. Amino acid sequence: CARSCEGGAWNYNEQFF.